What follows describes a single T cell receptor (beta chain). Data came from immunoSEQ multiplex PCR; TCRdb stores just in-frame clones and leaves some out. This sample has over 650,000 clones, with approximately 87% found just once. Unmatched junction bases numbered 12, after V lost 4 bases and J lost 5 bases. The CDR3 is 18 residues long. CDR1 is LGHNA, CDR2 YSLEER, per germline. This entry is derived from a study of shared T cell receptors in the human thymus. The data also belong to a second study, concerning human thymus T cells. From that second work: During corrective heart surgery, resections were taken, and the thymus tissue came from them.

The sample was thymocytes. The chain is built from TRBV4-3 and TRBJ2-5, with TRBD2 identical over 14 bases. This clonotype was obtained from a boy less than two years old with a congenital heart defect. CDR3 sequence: CASSRGLAGGWAEETQYF. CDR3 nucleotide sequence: TGCGCCAGCAGCCGCGGACTAGCGGGGGGTTGGGCCGAGGAGACCCAGTACTTC.